This T cell receptor (beta chain) was captured in a study of CD8 T cells in ankylosing spondylitis (dated by TCRdb to about 2017). About the study as a whole: The study set out to find disease-linked TCR variants by profiling T cell receptor beta repertoires in ankylosing spondylitis patients and healthy donors. The whole study cohort included 108 healthy donors and 25 or so ankylosing spondylitis patients. Peripheral blood samples were taken, and synovial fluid was additionally collected from ankylosing spondylitis patients. Points the paper makes about the study in general: Some motif variants had previously been reported in the synovial fluid and blood of reactive arthritis patients, which suggests shared mechanisms of disease initiation. A TCR beta motif of 8 or 9 highly homologous amino acid variants appeared characteristic of blood from ankylosing spondylitis patients. In peripheral blood, the disease-linked clones were found at relatively low frequencies and had a CD8+ phenotype. The disease-linked clones were reported as significantly enriched in matched synovial fluid samples from ankylosing spondylitis patients.

Sequencer: Illumina HiSeq 2500. Quantitative 5'-RACE with molecular barcodes was the method used to prepare the TCR beta libraries. Concerning the study's data processing: Disease-linked TCR variants were identified with a new computational method built on a probabilistic model of VDJ rearrangement. TCRdb cleaned the public reads at Q25 with fastp, built clones with MiXCR and kept in-frame beta chains. Rows with one shared CDR3 protein collapse into an entry with the most common genes and DNA. The V and J calls and clone size are TCRdb's, not the authors'. The sample table records around 250,000 distinct CDR3 sequences; about 18% of these occur just once. Roughly a third of the sample is in the top ten clones. According to the germline V gene, CDR1 reads MNHNS and CDR2 reads SASEGT. Clipping removes 4 bases from V and 0 bases from J, with 5 as the unmatched junction base count. The CDR3 spans 17 residues, from the cysteine through the phenylalanine. The CDR3 DNA has 51 bases and is translated from base 1.

Points on this clonotype: Its antigen remains undetermined. No much larger clonotype is one base removed from it; base qualities were not supplied.

The sample was blood, either unsorted or a sorted T cell fraction (not recorded which). The TCR originated in a male donor with ankylosing spondylitis or in good health (not recorded which). In this chain, TRBV6-1 is recombined with TRBJ2-1; TRBD2 agrees with 11 junctional bases. The DNA is as follows: TGTGCCAGCAGTGGAACCACTAGCGGGAGCTCCTACAATGAGCAGTTCTTC. This yields the protein CASSGTTSGSSYNEQFF.